The T cell receptor beta chain described here comes from a study of neurological immune-mediated disorders. This clonotype was observed at least ten times. Its antigen is currently unknown. Trimming left V 2 bases short and J 3 bases short, with 7 bases between. The CDR3 has 13 amino acids. CDR1 is MNHEY, CDR2 SVGEGT, per germline. Study conclusions and caveats: HTLV-1-associated myelopathy ranked highest for TCR clonal expansion and multiple sclerosis lowest, beneath healthy controls. Repertoires from 18 of 34 multiple sclerosis patients grouped phylogenetically into a related-CDR3 cluster, suggesting a possible signature.

The method for making cDNA was 5'RACE, and it used 10-nucleotide random UMIs. TCRdb recomputed calls from the 5' RACE reads with MiXCR, one row per CDR3 protein. The table records about 62,000 distinct CDR3 sequences, under 5% of them present only once. V gene TRBV6-2 or TRBV6-3 combines with J gene TRBJ2-5; D gene ambiguous. Sequenced: PBMCs. The sequence was collected from a woman between 45 and 65 years old with multiple sclerosis. This chain's CDR3 is CASSYAEEETQYF. The CDR3 region has the DNA TGTGCCAGCAGTTACGCAGAAGAAGAGACCCAGTACTTC.